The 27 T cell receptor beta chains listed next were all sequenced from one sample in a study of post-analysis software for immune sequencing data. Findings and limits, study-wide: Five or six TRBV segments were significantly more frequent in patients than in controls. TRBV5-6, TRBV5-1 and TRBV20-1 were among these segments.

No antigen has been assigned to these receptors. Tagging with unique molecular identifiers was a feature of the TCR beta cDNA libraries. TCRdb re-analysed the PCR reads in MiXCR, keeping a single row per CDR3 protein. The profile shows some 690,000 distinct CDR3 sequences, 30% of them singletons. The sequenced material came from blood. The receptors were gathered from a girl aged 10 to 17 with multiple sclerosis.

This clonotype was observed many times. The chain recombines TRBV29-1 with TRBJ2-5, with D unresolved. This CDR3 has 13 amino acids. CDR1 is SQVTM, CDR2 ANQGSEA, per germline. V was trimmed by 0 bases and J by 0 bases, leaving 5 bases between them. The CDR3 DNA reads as TGCAGCGTTGAAGAAGGGTACCAAGAGACCCAGTACTTC. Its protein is CSVEEGYQETQYF. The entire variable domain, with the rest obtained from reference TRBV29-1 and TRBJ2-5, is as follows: SAVISQKPSRDICQRGTSLTIQCQVDSQVTMMFWYRQQPGQSLTLIATANQGSEATYESGFVIDKFPISRPNLTFSTLTVSNMSPEDSSIYLCSVEEGYQETQYFGPGTRLLVL.

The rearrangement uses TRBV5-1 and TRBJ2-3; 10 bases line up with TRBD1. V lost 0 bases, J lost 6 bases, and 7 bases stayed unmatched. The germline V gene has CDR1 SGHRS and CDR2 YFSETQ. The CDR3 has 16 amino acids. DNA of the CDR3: TGCGCCAGCAGCTTGGAAGGGACAGGGGTTATCGATACGCAGTATTTT. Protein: CASSLEGTGVIDTQYF.

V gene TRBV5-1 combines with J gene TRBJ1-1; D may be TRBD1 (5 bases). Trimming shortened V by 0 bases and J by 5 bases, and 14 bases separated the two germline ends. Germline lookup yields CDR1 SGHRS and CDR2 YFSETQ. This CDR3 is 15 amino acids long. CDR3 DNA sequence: TGCGCCAGCAGCTTGGAACCAGGGAAGGGGACTGAAGCTTTCTTT. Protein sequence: CASSLEPGKGTEAFF.

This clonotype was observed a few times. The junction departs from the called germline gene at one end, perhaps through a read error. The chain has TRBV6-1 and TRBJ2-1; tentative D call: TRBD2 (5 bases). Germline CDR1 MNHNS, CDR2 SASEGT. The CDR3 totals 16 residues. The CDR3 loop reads CATFPRRPGMNNEQFF. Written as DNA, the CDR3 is TGCGCCACCTTCCCTCGACGGCCGGGGATGAACAATGAGCAGTTCTTC.

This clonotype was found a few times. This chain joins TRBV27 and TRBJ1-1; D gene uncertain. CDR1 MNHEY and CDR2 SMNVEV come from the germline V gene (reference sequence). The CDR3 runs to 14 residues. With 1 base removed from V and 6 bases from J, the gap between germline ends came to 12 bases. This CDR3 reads CASSLLRVGSEAFF. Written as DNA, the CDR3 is TGTGCCAGCAGTTTATTGCGGGTGGGATCTGAAGCTTTCTTT.

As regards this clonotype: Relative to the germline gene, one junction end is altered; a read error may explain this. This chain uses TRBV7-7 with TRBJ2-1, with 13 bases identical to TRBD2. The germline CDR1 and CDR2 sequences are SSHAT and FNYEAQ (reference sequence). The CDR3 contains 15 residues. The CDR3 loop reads CASSRLAGGANEQFF. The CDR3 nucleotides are TGTGCTAGCAGCCGACTAGCGGGGGGTGCCAATGAGCAGTTCTTC.

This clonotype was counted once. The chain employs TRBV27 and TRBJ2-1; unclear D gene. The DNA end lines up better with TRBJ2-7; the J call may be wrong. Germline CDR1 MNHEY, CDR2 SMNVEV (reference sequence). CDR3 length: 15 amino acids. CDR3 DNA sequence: TGTGCCAGCAGTCCCGACTCCGGAACCTACAATGAGCAGTACTTC. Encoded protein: CASSPDSGTYNEQYF.

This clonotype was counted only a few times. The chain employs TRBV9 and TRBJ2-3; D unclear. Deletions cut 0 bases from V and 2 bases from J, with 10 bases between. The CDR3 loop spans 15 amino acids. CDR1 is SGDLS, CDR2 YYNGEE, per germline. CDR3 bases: TGTGCCAGCAGCGTAGGGGCAGCACTCACAGATACGCAGTATTTT. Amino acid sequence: CASSVGAALTDTQYF.

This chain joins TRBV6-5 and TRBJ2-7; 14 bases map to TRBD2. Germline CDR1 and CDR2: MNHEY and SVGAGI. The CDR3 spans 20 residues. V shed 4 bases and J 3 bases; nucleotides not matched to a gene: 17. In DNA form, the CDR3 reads TGTGCCAGCAGTTTAGCGGGGGCTCCGGGACTAGCGGGAGTCTTCTACGAGCAGTACTTC. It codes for CASSLAGAPGLAGVFYEQYF.

CDR3 loop: CASSLGSRTGTRGTQYF. CDR3 nucleotide sequence: TGTGCCAGCAGTTTAGGTTCCCGGACAGGGACCAGGGGTACGCAGTATTTT. The chain is built from TRBV12-3 or TRBV12-4 and TRBJ2-3; 8 positions match TRBD1. The CDR3 contains 17 residues. After removal of 1 base from V and 8 bases from J, the junction contained 14 bases not matched to a gene.

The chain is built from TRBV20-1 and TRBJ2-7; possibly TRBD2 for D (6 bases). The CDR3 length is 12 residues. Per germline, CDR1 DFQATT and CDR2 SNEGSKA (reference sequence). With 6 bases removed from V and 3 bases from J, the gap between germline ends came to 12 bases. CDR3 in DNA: TGCAGTGCCTCCATGGGGGGCTACGAGCAGTACTTC. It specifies CSASMGGYEQYF.

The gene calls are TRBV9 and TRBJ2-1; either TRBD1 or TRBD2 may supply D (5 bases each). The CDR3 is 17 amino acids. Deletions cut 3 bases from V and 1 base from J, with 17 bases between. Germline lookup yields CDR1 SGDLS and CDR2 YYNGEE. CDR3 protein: CASSGPLGTWSYNEQFF. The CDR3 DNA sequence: TGTGCCAGCAGCGGGCCCCTAGGGACGTGGTCCTACAATGAGCAGTTCTTC.

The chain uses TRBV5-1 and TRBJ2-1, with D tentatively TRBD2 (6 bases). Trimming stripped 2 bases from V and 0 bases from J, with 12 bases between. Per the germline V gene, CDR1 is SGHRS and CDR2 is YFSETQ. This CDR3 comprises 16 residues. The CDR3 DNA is TGCGCCAGCAGCTTCGCCGGGACTCACTCCTACAATGAGCAGTTCTTC. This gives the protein CASSFAGTHSYNEQFF.

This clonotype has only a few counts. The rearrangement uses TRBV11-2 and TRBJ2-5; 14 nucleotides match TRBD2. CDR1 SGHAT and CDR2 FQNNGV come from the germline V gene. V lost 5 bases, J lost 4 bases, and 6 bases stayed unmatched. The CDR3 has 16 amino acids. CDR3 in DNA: TGTGCCAGCAGCCGACTAGCGGGAGGGCCCGGAGAGACCCAGTACTTC. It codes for CASSRLAGGPGETQYF. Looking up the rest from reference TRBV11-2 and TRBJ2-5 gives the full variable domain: EAGVAQSPRYKIIEKRQSVAFWCNPISGHATLYWYQQILGQGPKLLIQFQNNGVVDDSQLPKDRFSAERLKGVDSTLKIQPAKLEDSAVYLCASSRLAGGPGETQYFGPGTRLLVL.

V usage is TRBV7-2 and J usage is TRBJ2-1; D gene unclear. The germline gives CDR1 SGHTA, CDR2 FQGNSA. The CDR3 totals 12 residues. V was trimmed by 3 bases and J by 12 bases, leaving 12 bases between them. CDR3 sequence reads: CASSFDEWGQFF. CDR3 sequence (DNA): TGTGCCAGCAGCTTCGACGAGTGGGGGCAGTTCTTC. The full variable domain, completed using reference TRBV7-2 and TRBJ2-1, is GAGVSQSPSNKVTEKGKDVELRCDPISGHTALYWYRQSLGQGLEFLIYFQGNSAPDKSGLPSDRFSAERTGGSVSTLTIQRTQQEDSAVYLCASSFDEWGQFFGPGTRLTVL.

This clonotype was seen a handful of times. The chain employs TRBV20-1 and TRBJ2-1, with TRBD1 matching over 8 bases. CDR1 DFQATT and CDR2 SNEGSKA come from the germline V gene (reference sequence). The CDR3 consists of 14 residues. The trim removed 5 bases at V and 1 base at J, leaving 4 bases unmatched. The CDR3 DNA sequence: TGCAGTGCTCGGACAGGGATTTCCTACAATGAGCAGTTCTTC. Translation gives CSARTGISYNEQFF.

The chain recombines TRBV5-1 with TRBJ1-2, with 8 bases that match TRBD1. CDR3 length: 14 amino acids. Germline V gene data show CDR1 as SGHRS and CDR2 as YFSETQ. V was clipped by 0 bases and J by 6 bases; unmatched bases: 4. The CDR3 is CASSLDSGGNGYTF. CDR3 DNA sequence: TGCGCCAGCAGCTTGGACTCAGGGGGCAATGGCTACACCTTC.

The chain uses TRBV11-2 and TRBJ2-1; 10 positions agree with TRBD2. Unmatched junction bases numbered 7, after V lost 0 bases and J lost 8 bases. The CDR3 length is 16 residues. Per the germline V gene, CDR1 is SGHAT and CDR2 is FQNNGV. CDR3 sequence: CASSLDSAGGPYEQFF. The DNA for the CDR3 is TGTGCCAGCAGCTTAGATTCAGCGGGGGGGCCCTATGAGCAGTTCTTC.

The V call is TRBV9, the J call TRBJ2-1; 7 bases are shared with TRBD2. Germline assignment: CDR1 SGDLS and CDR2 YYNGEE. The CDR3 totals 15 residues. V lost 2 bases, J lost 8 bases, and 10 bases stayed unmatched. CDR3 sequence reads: CASSVGASGTHEQFF. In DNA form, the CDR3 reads TGTGCCAGCAGCGTCGGCGCTAGCGGTACCCATGAGCAGTTCTTC.

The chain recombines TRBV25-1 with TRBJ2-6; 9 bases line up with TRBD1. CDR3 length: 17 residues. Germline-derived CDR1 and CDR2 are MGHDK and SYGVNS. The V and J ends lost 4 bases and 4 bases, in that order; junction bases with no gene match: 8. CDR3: CASSGLQGARGANVLTF. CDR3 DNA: TGTGCCAGCAGTGGTCTACAGGGGGCGCGAGGGGCCAACGTCCTGACTTTC.

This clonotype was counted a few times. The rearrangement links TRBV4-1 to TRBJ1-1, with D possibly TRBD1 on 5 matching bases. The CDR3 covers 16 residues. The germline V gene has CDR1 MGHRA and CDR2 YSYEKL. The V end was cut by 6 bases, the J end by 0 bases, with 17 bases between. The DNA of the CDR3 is TGCGCCAGCAGGATCGACAGAAGCTCATTGAACACTGAAGCTTTCTTT. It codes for CASRIDRSSLNTEAFF.

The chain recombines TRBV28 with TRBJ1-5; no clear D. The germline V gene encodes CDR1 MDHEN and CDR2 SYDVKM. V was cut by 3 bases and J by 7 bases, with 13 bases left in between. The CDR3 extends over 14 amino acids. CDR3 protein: CASSFPGREQPQHF. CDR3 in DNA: TGTGCCAGCAGTTTCCCGGGCCGAGAGCAGCCCCAGCATTTT.

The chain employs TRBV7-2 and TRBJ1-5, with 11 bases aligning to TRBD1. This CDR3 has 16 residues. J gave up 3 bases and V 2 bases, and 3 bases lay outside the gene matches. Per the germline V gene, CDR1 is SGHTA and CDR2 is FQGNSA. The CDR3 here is CASSLRTGGSNQPQHF. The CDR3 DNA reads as TGTGCCAGCAGCTTAAGGACAGGGGGCTCCAATCAGCCCCAGCATTTT.

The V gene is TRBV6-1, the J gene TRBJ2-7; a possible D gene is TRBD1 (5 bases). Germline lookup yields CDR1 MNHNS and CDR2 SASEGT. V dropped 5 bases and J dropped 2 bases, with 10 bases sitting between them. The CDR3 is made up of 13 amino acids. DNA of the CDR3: TGTGCCAGCAGTTCCCCCAGGGCCTACGAGCAGTACTTC. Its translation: CASSSPRAYEQYF.

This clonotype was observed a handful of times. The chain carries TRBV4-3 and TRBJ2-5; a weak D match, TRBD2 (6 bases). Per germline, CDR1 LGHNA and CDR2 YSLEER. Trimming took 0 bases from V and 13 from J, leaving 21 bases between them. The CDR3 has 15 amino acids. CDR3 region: CASSQDSATLAERYF. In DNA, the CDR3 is TGCGCCAGCAGCCAAGATTCTGCCACTTTAGCGGAACGGTACTTC.

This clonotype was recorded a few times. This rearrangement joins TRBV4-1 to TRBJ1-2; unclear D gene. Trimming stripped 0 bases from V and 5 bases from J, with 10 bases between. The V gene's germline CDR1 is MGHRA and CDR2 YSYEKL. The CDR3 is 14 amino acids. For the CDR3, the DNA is TGCGCCAGCAGCCAAGACGCCCTTGAATATGGCTACACCTTC. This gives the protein CASSQDALEYGYTF.

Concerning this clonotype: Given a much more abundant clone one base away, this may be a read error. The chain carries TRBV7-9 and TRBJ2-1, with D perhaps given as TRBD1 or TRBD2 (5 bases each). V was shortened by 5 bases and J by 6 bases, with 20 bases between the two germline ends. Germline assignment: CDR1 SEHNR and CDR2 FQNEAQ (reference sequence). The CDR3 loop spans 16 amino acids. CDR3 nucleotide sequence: TGTGCCAGCAGCATACCCTCGGGACGGAGCTGCAATGAGCAGTTCTTC. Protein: CASSIPSGRSCNEQFF.